This T cell receptor beta chain was obtained from a study of T cells in Graves' hyperthyroidism and ophthalmopathy. The TCR beta CDR3 regions underwent amplification using RNA transcripts as the source. The HTBI primer set drove a first-round RT-PCR of the TCR CDR3. In TCRdb, the multiplex PCR reads were re-called with MiXCR into one record per CDR3 protein. The data show about 320,000 distinct CDR3 sequences, roughly 17% seen once. Clinicians diagnosed patients from clinical symptoms, serum thyroxine and TRAb, thyroid ultrasound and orbital computed tomography. Material: blood. The receptor comes from a man aged 25 to 40 with Graves' hyperthyroidism.

CDR3 region: CASSFNGLNGYTF. CDR3 DNA sequence: TGTGCCAGCAGTTTTAATGGGCTGAACGGCTACACCTTC. The rearrangement joins TRBV12-3 or TRBV12-4 to TRBJ1-2; no reliable D call. This CDR3 has 13 amino acids. The V gene lost 3 bases and the J gene lost 8 bases, with 13 bases spanning the gap.